The clone carrying this TCR beta chain came up many times. The sample originates from a study of T-cell reconstitution after alpha-beta-depleted transplantation in children. V was clipped by 6 bases and J by 4 bases, with 12 bases between them. Germline CDR1 DFQATT, CDR2 SNEGSKA (reference sequence). The CDR3 consists of 12 residues. Unique molecular identifiers were used in preparing the TCRbeta library. TCRdb itself ran the PCR reads through MiXCR, one entry per CDR3 protein. The sample holds about 610,000 distinct CDR3 sequences, more than 9% seen once. This receptor was obtained from a human donor who donated a stem cell graft to a child with acute myeloid leukemia. This specimen was PBMCs from the stem cell graft donor, taken from the stem cell graft. V and J are TRBV20-1 and TRBJ1-2; D remains ambiguous. The CDR3 region is CSALPDSYGYTF. CDR3 in DNA: TGCAGTGCGCTACCCGATAGCTATGGCTACACCTTC.